Here is one T cell receptor beta chain with its context. The sample is drawn from a study of cytomegalovirus exposure and HLA in healthy donors. V gave up 6 bases and J gave up 4 bases, with 18 bases separating them. The CDR3 spans 15 residues. Germline CDR1 and CDR2: MNHNS and SASEGT. TCRdb's copy holds only in-frame clones and misses some; the assay was immunoSEQ multiplex PCR. Of 90,000 to 140,000 clones listed, approximately 90% are singletons. This sequence was found in a woman aged 18-29 years in good health and CMV-seropositive. What was sequenced was PBMCs. The chain joins TRBV6-1 to TRBJ2-5; tentatively, D is TRBD2 (6 bases). Written as DNA, the CDR3 is TGTGCCAGCAGAGGACTACACCGCCAACGAGAGACCCAGTACTTC. It yields the protein CASRGLHRQRETQYF.